Below, 8 T cell receptor beta chains from the same sample are listed, as sequenced in a study of blood T cell repertoires in COVID-19. Profiling relied on immunoSEQ multiplex PCR, and the TCRdb table lists in-frame clones only, not all of them. The sample carries about 480,000 clones, around nine tenths recorded once. The sequenced sample consisted of PBMCs or T cells enriched from blood (not recorded which). All receptors derive from a woman between 35 and 50 years old who had recovered from COVID-19.

The chain joins TRBV4-3 to TRBJ2-1, with D possibly matching TRBD1 (6 bases). Germline CDR1 LGHNA, CDR2 YSLEER. Trimming pared 0 bases from V and 6 bases from J, leaving 15 bases between. The CDR3 extends over 16 amino acids. DNA for the CDR3: TGCGCCAGCAGCCAAGATCACCTAGAAGGGGGCAATGAGCAGTTCTTC. As protein: CASSQDHLEGGNEQFF.

The gene calls are TRBV7-9 and TRBJ2-1; TRBD2 agrees at 14 bases. V lost 6 bases and J lost 5; bases outside the gene matches: 3. The CDR3 totals 15 residues. Germline CDR1 and CDR2: SEHNR and FQNEAQ (reference sequence). The CDR3 here is CASRQGLAGDNEQFF. The CDR3 region has the DNA TGTGCCAGCAGACAGGGACTAGCGGGAGACAATGAGCAGTTCTTC.

The V gene is TRBV18, the J gene TRBJ1-1; 7 bases agree with TRBD1. The CDR3 loop spans 15 amino acids. Looked up from germline, CDR1 is KGHSH and CDR2 is LQKENI. V shed 3 bases, J shed 0 bases, and the junction held 4 bases outside the gene matches. The CDR3 DNA is TGTGCCAGCTCACCCGGGACAGTAATGAACACTGAAGCTTTCTTT. Translated: CASSPGTVMNTEAFF.

The V call is TRBV7-6, the J call TRBJ2-1; 7 bases are shared with TRBD2. V gave up 5 bases and J gave up 7 bases; unmatched junction bases: 11. CDR1 is SGHVS, CDR2 FNYEAQ, per germline. CDR3 length equals 15 residues. The CDR3, as DNA: TGTGCCAGCAGCCACCATCTAGCGGCTAAAAATGAGCAGTTCTTC. Encoded protein: CASSHHLAAKNEQFF.

This chain connects TRBV14 to TRBJ2-7; 9 nucleotides align to TRBD2. Losses at the gene ends were 6 bases for V and 2 bases for J; bases not matched to a gene: 14. The CDR3 is 17 residues long. Germline V gene sequence: CDR1 SGHDN, CDR2 FVKESK. The CDR3 reads CASRRILSGRRAYEQYF. The CDR3 DNA sequence: TGTGCCAGCAGGCGAATCCTCAGCGGGAGGAGGGCCTACGAGCAGTACTTC.

The chain employs TRBV7-2 and TRBJ1-2, with 7 bases lining up with TRBD1. Germline V gene data show CDR1 as SGHTA and CDR2 as FQGNSA. Trimming took 1 base from V and 7 from J; bases not matched to a gene: 9. This CDR3 contains 15 residues. DNA for the CDR3: TGTGCCAGCAGCTTAGAACCGACAGGGTACGGTGGCTACACCTTC. Its translation is CASSLEPTGYGGYTF.

The CDR3 is CASQTGAAGYTF. Written as DNA, the CDR3 is TGCGCCAGCCAGACAGGGGCGGCTGGCTACACCTTC. This chain connects TRBV10-2 to TRBJ1-2; 8 bases are a match to TRBD1. The CDR3 has 12 residues. Germline V CDR1 and CDR2: WSHSY, SAAADI. V shed 8 bases and J 7 bases; nucleotides not matched to a gene: 6.

The chain uses TRBV5-6 and TRBJ1-6, with 7 positions matching TRBD1. The V gene end was trimmed by 0 bases and the J gene end by 4 bases; junction bases not matched to a gene: 7. This CDR3 is built from 17 residues. Germline lookup yields CDR1 SGHDT and CDR2 YYEEEE. CDR3 DNA: TGTGCCAGCAGCTTGGAACAGGGGATAATTTATAATTCACCCCTCCACTTT. Translated, it gives CASSLEQGIIYNSPLHF.